This record covers a single TCR beta chain. Its antigen is still unknown. Donation came from healthy HIV-negative adults that had no recent acute infections or vaccinations. These data are taken from a study of shared clonotypes between healthy human individuals. Study in general: Donor composition was a couple of women and a few men, aged 18 to 49. CD4 naive and memory got three plates each, CD8 naive two, CD8 memory one. Overall study results and limits: Rarefaction curves obtained for sorted subsets showed sequencing incomplete despite large depth.

Germline V gives CDR1 GTSNPN, CDR2 SVGIG (reference sequence). The CDR3 loop spans 12 amino acids. V was pared by 5 bases and J by 6 bases, with 13 bases between. The protocol was immunoSEQ multiplex PCR, while the TCRdb copy is restricted to in-frame clones and leaves out a portion. The sample records 2 million to 2.5 million clones, 85% to 95% being singletons. The sequenced sample was naive CD4+ T cells from PBMCs. The sample's subset: CD45RA+ positively selected. The clonotype was recovered from a young man in good health. Some clones in this sample may be carry-over from other donors' samples. The V call is TRBV30, the J call TRBJ1-1; TRBD1 might be the D (6 bases). In DNA form, the CDR3 reads TGTGCCTGGGTAGGGGGAACCGCTGAAGCTTTCTTT. Translating gives CAWVGGTAEAFF.